A selection of T cell receptor beta chains follows, all from one sample in a study of blood T cell repertoires in COVID-19. Produced via immunoSEQ multiplex PCR; TCRdb's table is partial and in-frame only. The sample gives roughly 40,000 clones, 90% of which show up once; around 10% is in the top ten. Sequencing used peripheral blood. The receptors stem from an older man with acute or convalescent COVID-19. Both conserved end residues are part of each CDR3. The D gene is left open where the match is weak. Clone size is not always given. Where it is, it says once, few, many or a class for expanded clones.

NA	TRBV5-4	NA	TRBJ2-5	CASSHSGEVETQYF	TGTGCCAGCAGCCATTCCGGGGAAGTGGAGACCCAGTACTTC
NA	TRBV7-3	TRBD1	TRBJ2-2	CASSPSPQGLRAGELFF	TGTGCCAGCAGCCCCTCTCCACAGGGGTTACGGGCCGGGGAGCTGTTTTTT
NA	TRBV5-1	TRBD1	TRBJ2-7	CASSSAGTGLEQYF	TGCGCCAGCAGCTCAGCCGGGACAGGTCTTGAGCAGTACTTC
NA	TRBV19	TRBD2	TRBJ2-5	CASKRRLAGGVVGETQYF	TGTGCCAGTAAAAGGAGACTAGCGGGAGGAGTGGTAGGGGAGACCCAGTACTTC
medium-sized	TRBV27	NA	TRBJ1-5	CASSLTESNQPQHF	TGTGCCAGCAGTTTAACGGAGAGCAATCAGCCCCAGCATTTT
NA	TRBV12-3/TRBV12-4	NA	TRBJ1-5	CASSVGESQPQHF	TGTGCCAGCAGTGTCGGGGAGAGTCAGCCCCAGCATTTT
NA	TRBV20-1	NA	TRBJ1-2	CSALRDAGRAF	TGCAGTGCTCTCCGGGACGCTGGGAGGGCCTTC
NA	TRBV15	NA	TRBJ1-4	CATSRDWGGTNEKLFF	TGTGCCACCAGCAGAGATTGGGGGGGAACTAATGAAAAACTGTTTTTT
NA	TRBV7-9	NA	TRBJ1-2	CASSLGAGYGYTF	TGTGCCAGCAGCTTAGGGGCTGGCTATGGCTACACCTTC
NA	TRBV7-2	NA	TRBJ2-1	CASSSTGSSYNEQFF	TGTGCCAGCAGCTCTACAGGGAGCTCCTACAATGAGCAGTTCTTC
NA	TRBV6-2/TRBV6-3	TRBD1	TRBJ2-1	CASSPRGKRSYNEQFF	TGTGCCAGCAGTCCCAGGGGGAAAAGGTCCTACAATGAGCAGTTCTTC
NA	TRBV27	NA	TRBJ1-2	CASSPAGQSYGYTF	TGTGCCAGCAGTCCGGCCGGACAGTCCTATGGCTACACCTTC
NA	TRBV5-5	TRBD1	TRBJ2-5	CASSLPGQGETQYF	TGTGCCAGCAGCTTGCCCGGACAGGGGGAGACCCAGTACTTC
NA	TRBV7-2	NA	TRBJ1-1	CASTPVGGSTEAFF	TGTGCCAGCACTCCCGTAGGGGGATCCACTGAAGCTTTCTTT
NA	TRBV5-4	TRBD2	TRBJ2-5	CASSFQTSEETQYF	TGTGCCAGCAGCTTCCAGACTAGCGAAGAGACCCAGTACTTC
NA	TRBV5-4	NA	TRBJ1-1	CASSLGKQGNTEAFF	TGTGCCAGCAGCTTGGGAAAACAGGGGAACACTGAAGCTTTCTTT
NA	TRBV28	NA	TRBJ1-6	CASGGGGVASPLHF	TGTGCCAGTGGGGGTGGAGGGGTGGCCTCACCCCTCCACTTT
NA	TRBV3-1/TRBV3-2	NA	TRBJ2-3	CASSQALAGTDTQYF	TGTGCCAGCAGCCAAGCTTTGGCTGGCACAGATACGCAGTATTTT